The 3 T cell receptor beta chains below were found in one sample sequenced in a study of T cells in Graves' hyperthyroidism and ophthalmopathy. TCR beta CDR3 regions were amplified from RNA transcripts. Carried out on the TCR CDR3, a first-round RT-PCR used the HTBI primer set. TCRdb re-analysed the multiplex PCR reads in MiXCR, keeping a single row per CDR3 protein. The sample carries 600,000 to 800,000 distinct CDR3 sequences, around a third recorded once. The material sequenced was blood. The receptors come from a woman between 40 and 50 years old with Graves' hyperthyroidism.

This sequence joins TRBV20-1 and TRBJ2-5, with 9 bases identical to TRBD2. The germline V gene encodes CDR1 DFQATT and CDR2 SNEGSKA (reference sequence). After removal of 6 bases from V and 4 bases from J, the junction contained 12 bases not matched to a gene. CDR3 length: 15 amino acids. Here the CDR3 DNA reads TGCAGTGCGCAGGGCGGGGGGGCACGTCCAGAGACCCAGTACTTC. Its protein is CSAQGGGARPETQYF.

This clonotype was found a few times. V and J are TRBV6-1 and TRBJ1-5, with D possibly matching TRBD1 (5 bases). Per germline, CDR1 MNHNS and CDR2 SASEGT. The V end was cut by 8 bases, the J end by 4 bases, with 18 bases between. The CDR3 has 15 amino acids. CDR3: CASRDRLLGNQPQHF. In DNA form, the CDR3 reads TGTGCCAGCCGGGACCGGCTTTTGGGAAATCAGCCCCAGCATTTT.

In its sample, this clonotype was seen many times. The chain combines TRBV10-3 with TRBJ1-1, with D maybe TRBD1 (6 bases). The V end was cut by 5 bases, the J end by 0 bases, with 7 bases between. Germline-derived CDR1 and CDR2 are ENHRY and SYGVKD. The CDR3 runs to 13 residues. This CDR3 reads CAISPGVNTEAFF. The DNA for the CDR3 is TGTGCCATCAGTCCAGGGGTGAACACTGAAGCTTTCTTT.